This T cell receptor beta chain originates from a study of T cell repertoires in cytomegalovirus infection (dated by TCRdb to between 2018 and 2021). Background for the entire study: Donor HLA type was relevant to the analysis, as public TCR beta signatures indicated carriage of CMV infection together with the matching HLA type. The paper as a whole reports these results and caveats: The ex vivo response was dominated by HLA-C-restricted CMV-specific TCR beta clonotypes, and the single most frequent clonotype in two of eight donors was supplied by these HLA-C-restricted clonotypes. In both this cohort and an independent cohort of some 350 donors, the cumulative frequency of public TCR beta family members distinguished carriers of CMV infection plus the relevant HLA type.

There are 11 amino acids in the CDR3, from cysteine to phenylalanine inclusive. Here the CDR3 DNA is all that survives: 33 bases in frame from base 1. Relative to germline, V is 5 bases shorter and J is 1 base shorter, with 6 bases between their ends. CDR1 and CDR2, per the germline V gene (reference sequence), are DFQATT and SNEGSKA. The run used an Illumina HiSeq 1500. TCRdb took the public reads, trimmed them with fastp at Q25, ran MiXCR for clone calling and kept in-frame beta chains. One record per CDR3 amino acid sequence lists the most common genes and DNA. For this sample the table gives 310,000 or so distinct CDR3 sequences, of which around 10% were detected only once. The ten largest account for around 2.4% of the sample. A remark on this clonotype: It has no known antigen specificity. No base quality information exists; no much larger clone differs at one position.

The chain links TRBV20-1 with TRBJ2-7; no D gene is confidently identified. Sequenced material: PBMCs. The TCR was taken from a human donor in good health (CMV status not recorded). Some clones in this sample may be carry-over from other donors' samples. Read as DNA, the sequence is TGCAGTGCTGTGGGGTCCTACGAGCAGTACTTC. This yields the protein CSAVGSYEQYF.